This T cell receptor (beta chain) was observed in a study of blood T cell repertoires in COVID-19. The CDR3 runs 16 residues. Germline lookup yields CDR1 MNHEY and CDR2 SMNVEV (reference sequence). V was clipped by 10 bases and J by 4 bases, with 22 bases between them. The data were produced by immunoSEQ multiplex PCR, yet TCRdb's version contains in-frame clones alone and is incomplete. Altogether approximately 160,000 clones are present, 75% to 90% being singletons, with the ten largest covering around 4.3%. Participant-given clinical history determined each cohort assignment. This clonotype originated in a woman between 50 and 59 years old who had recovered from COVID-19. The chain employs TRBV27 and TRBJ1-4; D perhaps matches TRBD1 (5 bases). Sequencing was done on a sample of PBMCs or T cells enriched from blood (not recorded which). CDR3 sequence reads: CATTHRSPGLNEKLFF. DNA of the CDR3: TGTGCCACTACCCACCGCTCGCCAGGGCTTAATGAAAAACTGTTTTTT.